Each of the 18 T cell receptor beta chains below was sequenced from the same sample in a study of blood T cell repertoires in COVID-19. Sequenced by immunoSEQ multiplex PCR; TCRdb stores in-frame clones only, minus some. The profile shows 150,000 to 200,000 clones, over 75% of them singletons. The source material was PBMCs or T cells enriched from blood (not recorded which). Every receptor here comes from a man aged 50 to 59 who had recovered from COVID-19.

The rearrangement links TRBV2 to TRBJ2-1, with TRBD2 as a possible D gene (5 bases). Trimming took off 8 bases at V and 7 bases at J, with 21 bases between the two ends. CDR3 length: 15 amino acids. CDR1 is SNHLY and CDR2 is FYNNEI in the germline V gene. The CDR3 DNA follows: TGTGCCAGCGGTCCCCTAGGAGGCTATTATAATGAGCAGTTCTTC. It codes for CASGPLGGYYNEQFF.

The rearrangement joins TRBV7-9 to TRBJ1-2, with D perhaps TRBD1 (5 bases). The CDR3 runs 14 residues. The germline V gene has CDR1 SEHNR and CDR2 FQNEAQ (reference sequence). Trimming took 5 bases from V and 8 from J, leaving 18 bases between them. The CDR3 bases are TGTGCCAGCAGCACCAGCCGCCAGGGAGGGGGCTACACCTTC. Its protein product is CASSTSRQGGGYTF.

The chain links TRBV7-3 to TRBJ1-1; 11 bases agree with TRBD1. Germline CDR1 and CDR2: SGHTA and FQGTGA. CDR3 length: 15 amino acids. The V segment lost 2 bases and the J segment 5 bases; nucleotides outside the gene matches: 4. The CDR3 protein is CASSLSRDRGTEAFF. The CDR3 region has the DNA TGTGCCAGCAGCTTATCCCGGGACAGGGGGACTGAAGCTTTCTTT.

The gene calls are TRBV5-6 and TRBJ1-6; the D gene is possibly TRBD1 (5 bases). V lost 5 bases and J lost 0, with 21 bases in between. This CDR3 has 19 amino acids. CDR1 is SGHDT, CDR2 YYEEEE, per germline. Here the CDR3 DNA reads TGTGCCAGCAGTCCAGGACTGGGACTCCCGAGCTCCTATAATTCACCCCTCCACTTT. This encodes CASSPGLGLPSSYNSPLHF. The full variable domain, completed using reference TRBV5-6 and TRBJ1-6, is DAGVTQSPTHLIKTRGQQVTLRCSPKSGHDTVSWYQQALGQGPQFIFQYYEEEERQRGNFPDRFSGHQFPNYSSELNVNALLLGDSALYLCASSPGLGLPSSYNSPLHFGNGTRLTVT.

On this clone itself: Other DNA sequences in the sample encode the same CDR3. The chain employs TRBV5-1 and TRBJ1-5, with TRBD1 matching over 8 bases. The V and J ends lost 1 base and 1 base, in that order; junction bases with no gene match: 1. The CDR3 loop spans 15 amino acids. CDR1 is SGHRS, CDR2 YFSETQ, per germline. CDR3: CASSLTGGSNQPQHF. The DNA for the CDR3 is TGCGCCAGCAGCTTGACAGGGGGGAGCAATCAGCCCCAGCATTTT.

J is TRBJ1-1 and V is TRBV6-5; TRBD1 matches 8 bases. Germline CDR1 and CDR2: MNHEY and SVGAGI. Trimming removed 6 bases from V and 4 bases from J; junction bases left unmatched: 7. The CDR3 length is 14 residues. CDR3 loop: CASRGQGGTTEAFF. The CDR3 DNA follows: TGTGCCAGCAGAGGACAGGGAGGGACCACTGAAGCTTTCTTT.

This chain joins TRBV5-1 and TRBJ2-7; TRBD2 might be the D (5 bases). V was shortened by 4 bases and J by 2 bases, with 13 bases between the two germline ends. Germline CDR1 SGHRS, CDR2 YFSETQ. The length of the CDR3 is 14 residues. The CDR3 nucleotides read TGCGCCAGCAGCCAGTTGACACTAGCCTACGAGCAGTACTTC. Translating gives CASSQLTLAYEQYF.

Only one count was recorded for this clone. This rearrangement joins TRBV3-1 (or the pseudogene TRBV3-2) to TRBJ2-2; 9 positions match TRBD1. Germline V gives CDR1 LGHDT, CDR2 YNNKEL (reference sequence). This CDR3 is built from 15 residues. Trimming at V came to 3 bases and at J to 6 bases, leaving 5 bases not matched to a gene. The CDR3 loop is CASSHPTGGAGELFF. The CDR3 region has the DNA TGTGCCAGCAGCCACCCCACAGGGGGCGCCGGGGAGCTGTTTTTT.

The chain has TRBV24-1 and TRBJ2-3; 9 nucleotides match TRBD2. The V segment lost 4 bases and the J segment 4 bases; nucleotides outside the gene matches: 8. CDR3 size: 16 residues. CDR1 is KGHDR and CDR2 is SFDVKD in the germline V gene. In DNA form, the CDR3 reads TGTGCCACCAGTGACAGTAGCGGGAGCAGCCCAGATACGCAGTATTTT. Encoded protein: CATSDSSGSSPDTQYF.

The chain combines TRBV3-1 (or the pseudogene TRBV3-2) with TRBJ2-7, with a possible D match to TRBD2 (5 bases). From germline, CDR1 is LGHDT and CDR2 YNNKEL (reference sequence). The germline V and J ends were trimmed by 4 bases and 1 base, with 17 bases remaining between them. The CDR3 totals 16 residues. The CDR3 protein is CASSPSLASISYEQYF. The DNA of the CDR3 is TGTGCCAGCAGCCCGAGCCTGGCTAGCATTTCCTACGAGCAGTACTTC.

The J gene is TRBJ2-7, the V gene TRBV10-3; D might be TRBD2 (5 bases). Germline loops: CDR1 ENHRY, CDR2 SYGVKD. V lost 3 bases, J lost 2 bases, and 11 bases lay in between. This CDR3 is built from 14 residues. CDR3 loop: CAISDMLGTYEQYF. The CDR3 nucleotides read TGTGCCATCAGTGACATGCTCGGGACCTACGAGCAGTACTTC.

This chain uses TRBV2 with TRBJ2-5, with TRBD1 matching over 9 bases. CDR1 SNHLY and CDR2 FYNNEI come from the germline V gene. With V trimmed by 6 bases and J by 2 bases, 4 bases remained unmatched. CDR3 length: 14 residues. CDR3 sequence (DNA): TGTGCCAGCAGGTCGACAGGGGGACAAGAGACCCAGTACTTC. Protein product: CASRSTGGQETQYF.

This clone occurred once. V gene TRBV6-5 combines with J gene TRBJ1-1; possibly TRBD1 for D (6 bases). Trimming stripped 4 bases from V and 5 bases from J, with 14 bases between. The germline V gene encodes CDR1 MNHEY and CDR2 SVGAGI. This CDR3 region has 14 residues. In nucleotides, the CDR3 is TGTGCCAGCAGTTCCCGAACAGGGTGGACTGAAGCTTTCTTT. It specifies CASSSRTGWTEAFF.

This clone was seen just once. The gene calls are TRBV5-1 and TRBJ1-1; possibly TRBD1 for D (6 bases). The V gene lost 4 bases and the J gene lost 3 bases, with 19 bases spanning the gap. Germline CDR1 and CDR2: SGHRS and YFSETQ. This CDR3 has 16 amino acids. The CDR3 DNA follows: TGCGCCAGCAGCCCGGGACATGGTAAATTCTACACTGAAGCTTTCTTT. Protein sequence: CASSPGHGKFYTEAFF.

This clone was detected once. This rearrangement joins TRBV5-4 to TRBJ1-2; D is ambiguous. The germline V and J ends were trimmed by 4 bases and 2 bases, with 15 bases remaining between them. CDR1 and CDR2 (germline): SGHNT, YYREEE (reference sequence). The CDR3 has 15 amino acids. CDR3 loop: CASSLVGRYNYGYTF. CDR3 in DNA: TGTGCCAGCAGCCTGGTGGGCAGGTACAACTATGGCTACACCTTC.

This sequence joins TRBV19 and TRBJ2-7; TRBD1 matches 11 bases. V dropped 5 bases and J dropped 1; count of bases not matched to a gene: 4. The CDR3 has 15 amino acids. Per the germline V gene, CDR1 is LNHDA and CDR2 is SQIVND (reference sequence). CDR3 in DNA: TGTGCCAGTAGTCCAGGGACAGGGGGGTCCTACGAGCAGTACTTC. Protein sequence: CASSPGTGGSYEQYF. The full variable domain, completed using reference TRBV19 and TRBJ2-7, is DGGITQSPKYLFRKEGQNVTLSCEQNLNHDAMYWYRQDPGQGLRLIYYSQIVNDFQKGDIAEGYSVSREKKESFPLTVTSAQKNPTAFYLCASSPGTGGSYEQYFGPGTRLTVT.

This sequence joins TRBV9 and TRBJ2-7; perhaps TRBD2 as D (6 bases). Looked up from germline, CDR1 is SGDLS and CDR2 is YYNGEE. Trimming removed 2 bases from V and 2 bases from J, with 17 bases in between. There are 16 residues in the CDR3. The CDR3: CASSVGSTGAAYEQYF. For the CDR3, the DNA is TGTGCCAGCAGCGTCGGATCCACGGGAGCAGCCTACGAGCAGTACTTC.

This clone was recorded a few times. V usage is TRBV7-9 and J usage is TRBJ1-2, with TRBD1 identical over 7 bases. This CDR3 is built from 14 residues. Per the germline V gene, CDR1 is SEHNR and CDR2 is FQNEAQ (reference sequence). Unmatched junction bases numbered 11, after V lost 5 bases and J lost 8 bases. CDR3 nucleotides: TGTGCCAGCAGCGCACCGGGGACAGAAGCAGGCTACACCTTC. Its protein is CASSAPGTEAGYTF. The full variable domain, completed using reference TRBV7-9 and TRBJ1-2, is DTGVSQNPRHKITKRGQNVTFRCDPISEHNRLYWYRQTLGQGPEFLTYFQNEAQLEKSRLLSDRFSAERPKGSFSTLEIQRTEQGDSAMYLCASSAPGTEAGYTFGSGTRLTVV.